The clone carrying this T cell receptor (beta chain) was detected only a few times. Germline values: CDR1 SGHRS, CDR2 YFSETQ. Trimming removed 1 base from V and 1 base from J, with 11 bases in between. The CDR3 is 15 residues long. This entry belongs to a study of blood T cell repertoires in COVID-19. Study in general: Material from acute and convalescent COVID-19 was sourced from the United States, Italy and Spain. Nucleic acid was either cDNA or gDNA, and it came from T cells, B-cell-depleted T cells, or PBMCs.

As processed by the authors: Estimation of nucleated cell counts was performed using reference gene primer amplification. Clones were sequenced by immunoSEQ multiplex PCR, and TCRdb holds only the in-frame ones, with some missing. V, J and clone size reflect that table, while D and trimming were determined from the DNA. The data show roughly 230,000 clones, around 83% seen once. The origin of this receptor is a woman between 50 and 59 years old with acute or convalescent COVID-19. The sequencing sample was made of peripheral blood. V usage is TRBV5-1 and J usage is TRBJ1-1; no clear D. CDR3 bases: TGCGCCAGCAGCTTGATTCCAGGTCAGAACACTGAAGCTTTCTTT. Translated: CASSLIPGQNTEAFF.